The rows below give T cell receptor beta chains drawn from one sample of a study of CD8 T cells in Susac syndrome. TCRdb ran MiXCR on the immunoSEQ multiplex PCR reads and lists one entry per CDR3 protein. The repertoire holds about 140,000 distinct CDR3 sequences, 95% seen once, with roughly 0.14% in the top ten. The sample taken for sequencing was CD4+ T cells from PBMCs. Receptor source: a human donor with Susac syndrome. CDR3s include the opening cysteine and the closing phenylalanine or tryptophan. A D gene is named only where the DNA matches it firmly. Clone size appears in some rows only: once, few, many, or a class for an expanded clone.

J: TRBJ2-1; V: TRBV12-3/TRBV12-4; size: NA; D: NA; DNA: TGTGCCAGCAGTTTAGGTCGAGGGGGGCAGTTCTTC; CDR3: CASSLGRGGQFF
J: TRBJ1-2; V: TRBV29-1; size: NA; D: NA; DNA: TGCAGCGTTGTCAGAGCCGGTGGCGGCTACACCTTC; CDR3: CSVVRAGGGYTF
J: TRBJ1-6; V: TRBV5-6; size: once; D: NA; DNA: TGTGCCAGCAGCTTGCTGGGGGCCTCCAATTCACCCCTCCACTTT; CDR3: CASSLLGASNSPLHF
J: TRBJ1-1; V: TRBV7-2; size: NA; D: NA; DNA: TGTGCCAGCAGCTCGCGGGCCACCCTCACTGAAGCTTTCTTT; CDR3: CASSSRATLTEAFF
J: TRBJ2-7; V: TRBV5-1; size: NA; D: NA; DNA: TGCGCCAGCAGCGGCGAGGGACAAGGGGAGCAGTACTTC; CDR3: CASSGEGQGEQYF
J: TRBJ1-5; V: TRBV20-1; size: once; D: NA; DNA: TGCAGTGCTAGGGACCTCAGGCAGCCCCAGCATTTT; CDR3: CSARDLRQPQHF
J: TRBJ2-1; V: TRBV15; size: NA; D: TRBD1; DNA: TGTGCCACCAGCAGGGACAGGGCGGTCAATGAGCAGTTCTTC; CDR3: CATSRDRAVNEQFF
J: TRBJ1-1; V: TRBV5-8; size: NA; D: NA; DNA: TGTGCCAGCAGCCCGAGAGGGTCCTCCACTGAAGCTTTCTTT; CDR3: CASSPRGSSTEAFF
J: TRBJ2-7; V: TRBV30; size: NA; D: TRBD2; DNA: TGTGCCTGGAGTGTATCTTGGTTAGCGGGACCAAAATACGAGCAGTACTTC; CDR3: CAWSVSWLAGPKYEQYF
J: TRBJ1-2; V: TRBV4-2; size: NA; D: NA; DNA: TGTGCCAGCAGCCAAGATCTTGGCCAGGGAGCTAACTATGGCTACACCTTC; CDR3: CASSQDLGQGANYGYTF
J: TRBJ1-1; V: TRBV29-1; size: NA; D: NA; DNA: TGCAGCGTTGAATGGGTTAACACTGAAGCTTTCTTT; CDR3: CSVEWVNTEAFF
J: TRBJ2-4; V: TRBV14; size: NA; D: TRBD1; DNA: TGTGCCAGCAGCCCCGGACAGGGAATGGCGAACATTCAGTACTTC; CDR3: CASSPGQGMANIQYF
J: TRBJ2-1; V: TRBV11-2; size: NA; D: NA; DNA: TGTGCCAGCAGCGCCAGCAGATGGGACAATGAGCAGTTCTTC; CDR3: CASSASRWDNEQFF
J: TRBJ2-1; V: TRBV2; size: NA; D: TRBD2; DNA: TGTGCCAGCAGTGAAGAGCTAGCGGGGACCAATGAGCAGTTCTTC; CDR3: CASSEELAGTNEQFF
J: TRBJ1-1; V: TRBV30; size: NA; D: NA; DNA: TGTGCCTGCTACGACGGGAGGAACACTGAAGCTTTCTTT; CDR3: CACYDGRNTEAFF
J: TRBJ1-5; V: TRBV4-2; size: NA; D: NA; DNA: TGTGCCAGCAGCCAAGATTTGGATCAGCCCCAGCATTTT; CDR3: CASSQDLDQPQHF
J: TRBJ1-5; V: TRBV3-1; size: once; D: NA; DNA: TGTGCCAGCAGCCAAGGCGAGGGAACCCAGCATTTT; CDR3: CASSQGEGTQHF
J: TRBJ2-2; V: TRBV2; size: NA; D: NA; DNA: TGTGCCAGCCTCGGATTATGGGTCACCGGGGAGCTGTTTTTT; CDR3: CASLGLWVTGELFF
J: TRBJ1-1; V: TRBV6-6; size: once; D: TRBD1; DNA: TGTGCCTCCCGTGGGACAGCACTGAACACTGAAGCTTTCTTT; CDR3: CASRGTALNTEAFF
J: TRBJ1-1; V: TRBV12-1; size: NA; D: NA; DNA: TGTGCCAGCTTCCCCTTGCTGAACACTGAAGCTTTCTTT; CDR3: CASFPLLNTEAFF
J: TRBJ2-7; V: TRBV11-2; size: NA; D: NA; DNA: TGTGCCAGCAGCCCGTCCGGTGTGGGCCCCTTCTACGAGCAGTACTTC; CDR3: CASSPSGVGPFYEQYF
J: TRBJ1-1; V: TRBV29-1; size: NA; D: NA; DNA: TGCAGCACTGCGCTTAGAGTGAACACTGAAGCTTTCTTT; CDR3: CSTALRVNTEAFF
J: TRBJ2-5; V: TRBV5-6; size: NA; D: NA; DNA: TGTGCCAGCAGCTTCCGAGGGAATACCAAAGAGACCCAGTACTTC; CDR3: CASSFRGNTKETQYF
J: TRBJ1-6; V: TRBV27; size: NA; D: NA; DNA: TGTGCCAGCAGGGGAGGGGCAGGGAGTATGAATTCACCCCTCCACTTT; CDR3: CASRGGAGSMNSPLHF
J: TRBJ1-1; V: TRBV5-4; size: NA; D: NA; DNA: TGTGCCAGCAGCATCCCGAAACAGGGGAACACTGAAGCTTTCTTT; CDR3: CASSIPKQGNTEAFF
J: TRBJ2-2; V: TRBV4-3; size: NA; D: TRBD2; DNA: TGCGCCAGCAGCCGGGAGGGCCCCACCGGGGAGCTGTTTTTT; CDR3: CASSREGPTGELFF
J: TRBJ1-2; V: TRBV6-2/TRBV6-3; size: NA; D: NA; DNA: TGTGCCAGCAATTGGGGAAATAATGGCTACACCTTC; CDR3: CASNWGNNGYTF
J: TRBJ2-3; V: TRBV6-5; size: NA; D: NA; DNA: TGTGCCAGCAGTTACGGACAGACCTACAGCACAGATACGCAGTATTTT; CDR3: CASSYGQTYSTDTQYF
J: TRBJ2-1; V: TRBV28; size: NA; D: NA; DNA: TGTGCCAGCAGTTTGGCCTCCACACTAGTCAGGCACCCCAATGAGCAGTTCTTC; CDR3: CASSLASTLVRHPNEQFF
J: TRBJ1-2; V: TRBV6-6; size: NA; D: TRBD1; DNA: TGTGCCAGCAGCCACTCAGGACAGGGAGGAAACTATGGCTACACCTTC; CDR3: CASSHSGQGGNYGYTF
J: TRBJ1-1; V: TRBV30; size: NA; D: NA; DNA: TGTGCCTGGAGCCTAGGGCGGGGGGGAGCTTTCTTT; CDR3: CAWSLGRGGAFF
J: TRBJ2-4; V: TRBV6-2/TRBV6-3; size: NA; D: NA; DNA: TGTGCCAGCATTGGACTCGGGGCCAAAAACATTCAGTACTTC; CDR3: CASIGLGAKNIQYF
J: TRBJ1-5; V: TRBV30; size: NA; D: NA; DNA: TGTGCCTGGAGTGTATCCGACGGCAATCAGCCCCAGCATTTT; CDR3: CAWSVSDGNQPQHF
J: TRBJ1-3; V: TRBV5-1; size: NA; D: NA; DNA: TGCGCCAGCAGCTTGGATGCGATCTCTGGAAACACCATATATTTT; CDR3: CASSLDAISGNTIYF
J: TRBJ1-1; V: TRBV2; size: NA; D: TRBD1; DNA: TGTGCCAGCATGGTCAATAGACAGGGGAACACTGAAGCTTTCTTT; CDR3: CASMVNRQGNTEAFF
J: TRBJ1-2; V: TRBV2; size: NA; D: TRBD1; DNA: TGTGCCAGCAGTGAAGAGGACAGGGGCTATGGCTACACCTTC; CDR3: CASSEEDRGYGYTF
J: TRBJ1-6; V: TRBV12-3/TRBV12-4; size: once; D: NA; DNA: TGTGCCAGCAGTTTAGCACAGGGTCTAGACTCACCCCTCCACTTT; CDR3: CASSLAQGLDSPLHF
J: TRBJ1-2; V: TRBV30; size: NA; D: TRBD1; DNA: TGTGCCTGGAGAGGAGGGACAGGGGCCGGCTACACCTTC; CDR3: CAWRGGTGAGYTF
J: TRBJ1-6; V: TRBV9; size: NA; D: NA; DNA: TGTGCCAGCAGCGTAGGAGATATTTATTCACCCCTCCACTTT; CDR3: CASSVGDIYSPLHF